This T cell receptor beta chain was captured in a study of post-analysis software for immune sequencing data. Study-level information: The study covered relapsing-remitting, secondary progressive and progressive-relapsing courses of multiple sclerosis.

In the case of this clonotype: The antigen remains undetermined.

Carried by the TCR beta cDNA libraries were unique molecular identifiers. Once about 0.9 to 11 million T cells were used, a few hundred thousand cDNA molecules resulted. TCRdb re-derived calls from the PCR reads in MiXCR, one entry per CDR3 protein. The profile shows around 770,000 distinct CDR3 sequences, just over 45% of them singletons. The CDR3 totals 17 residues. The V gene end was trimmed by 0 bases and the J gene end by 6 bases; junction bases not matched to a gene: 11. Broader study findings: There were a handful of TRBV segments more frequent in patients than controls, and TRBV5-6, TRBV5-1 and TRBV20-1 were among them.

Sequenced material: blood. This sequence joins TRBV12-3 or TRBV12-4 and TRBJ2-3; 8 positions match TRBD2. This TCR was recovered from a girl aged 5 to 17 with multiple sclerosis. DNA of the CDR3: TGTGCCAGCAGTTTAGCGACGAGCGGGGGCCTCGTGGATACGCAGTATTTT. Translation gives CASSLATSGGLVDTQYF.